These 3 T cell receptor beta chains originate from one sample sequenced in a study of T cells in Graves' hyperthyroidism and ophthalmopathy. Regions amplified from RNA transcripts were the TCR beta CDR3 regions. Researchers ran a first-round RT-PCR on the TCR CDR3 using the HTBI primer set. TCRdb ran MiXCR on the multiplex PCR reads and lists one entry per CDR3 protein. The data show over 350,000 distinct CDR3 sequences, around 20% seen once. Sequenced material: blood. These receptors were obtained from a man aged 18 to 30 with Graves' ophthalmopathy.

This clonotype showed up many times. CDR3 loop: CASSPRGTLDNSPLHF. For the CDR3, the DNA is TGTGCCAGCAGCCCACGCGGGACGTTGGATAATTCACCCCTCCACTTT. The chain has TRBV3-1 and TRBJ1-6, with D possibly matching TRBD1 (5 bases). The CDR3 consists of 16 residues. V lost 4 bases to trimming and J lost 5 bases, with 15 bases between them. Germline CDR1 is LGHDT and CDR2 is YNNKEL (reference sequence).

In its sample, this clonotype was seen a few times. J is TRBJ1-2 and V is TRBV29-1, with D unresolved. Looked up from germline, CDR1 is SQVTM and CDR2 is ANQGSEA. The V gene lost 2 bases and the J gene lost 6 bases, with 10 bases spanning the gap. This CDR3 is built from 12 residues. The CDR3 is CSVETTKHGYTF. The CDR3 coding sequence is TGCAGCGTTGAAACTACTAAGCATGGCTACACCTTC.

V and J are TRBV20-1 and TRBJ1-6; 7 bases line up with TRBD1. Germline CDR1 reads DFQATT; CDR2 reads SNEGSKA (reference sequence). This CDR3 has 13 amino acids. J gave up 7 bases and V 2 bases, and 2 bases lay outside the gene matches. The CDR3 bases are TGCAGTGCTAGACGGACAGGAAATTCACCCCTCCACTTT. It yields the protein CSARRTGNSPLHF.